Sequencing of this T cell receptor beta chain was carried out in a study of tumor-infiltrating lymphocytes in primary liver carcinoma. Study in general: All lesions had stage T1-T3 N0M0 and roughly 4.2 to 10 cm widths. General study findings and limits: Tumor-adjacent and tumor-blood pairs shared a smaller degree of overlap than tumor region pairs. A significantly higher top-250-clone fraction was recorded for tumors than for blood (p = 0.039).

Bulk tissue was left unsorted, and RNA and DNA were co-extracted from about 21-30 mg of it. None of the patients had received treatment, and all had chronic HBV infection. The V end was cut by 10 bases, the J end by 4 bases, with 16 bases between. CDR1 and CDR2 (germline): MNHEY, SVGEGT. There are 14 residues in the CDR3. This clonotype was seen repeatedly, ten times or more. Its antigen remains unidentified. Priming with a constant-region primer yielded TCR beta cDNA from around 0.45 ug total RNA. Libraries of TCR beta came from three nested multiplex PCR rounds with slightly modified ARM-PCR. Primers for the first two PCR rounds were TRBV1-TRBV30 forward primers and a C-beta reverse primer (10 cycles per round). TCRdb re-called the multiplex PCR reads through MiXCR, storing one row per CDR3 protein. Found here are 55,000 to 65,000 distinct CDR3 sequences, about two thirds of them singletons; the top ten hold approximately 50%.

This TCR was recovered from a man aged 35 to 55 with primary liver carcinoma and hepatitis B virus infection. The sample was liver tumor tissue from sampling region 2. The subset denotes: tumor region T2, inferior pole. The rearrangement joins TRBV6-2 or TRBV6-3 to TRBJ2-2, with D possibly matching TRBD1 (7 bases). In DNA, the CDR3 is TGTGCCACACTCGAGCAGGGGGGCACCGGGGAGCTGTTTTTT. It specifies CATLEQGGTGELFF.